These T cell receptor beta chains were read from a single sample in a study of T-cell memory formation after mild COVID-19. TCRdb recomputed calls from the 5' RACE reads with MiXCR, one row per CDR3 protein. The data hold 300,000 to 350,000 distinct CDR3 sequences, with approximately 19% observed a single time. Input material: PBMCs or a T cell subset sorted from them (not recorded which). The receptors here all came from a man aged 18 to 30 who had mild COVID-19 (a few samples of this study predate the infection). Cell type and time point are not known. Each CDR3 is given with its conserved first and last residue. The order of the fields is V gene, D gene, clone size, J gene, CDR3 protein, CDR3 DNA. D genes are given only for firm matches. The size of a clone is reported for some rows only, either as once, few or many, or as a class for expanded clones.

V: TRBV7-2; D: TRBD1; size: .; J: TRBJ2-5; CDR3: CASSLGARGSSETQYF; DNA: TGTGCCAGCAGCTTAGGAGCCAGGGGGTCCTCAGAGACCCAGTACTTC
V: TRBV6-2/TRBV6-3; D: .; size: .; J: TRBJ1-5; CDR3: CASSTAGVSNQPQHF; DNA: TGTGCCAGCAGTACGGCAGGGGTGAGCAATCAGCCCCAGCATTTT
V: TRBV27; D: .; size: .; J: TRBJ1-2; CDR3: CASSPFSQDYGYTF; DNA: TGTGCCAGCAGTCCGTTCTCCCAGGACTATGGCTACACCTTC
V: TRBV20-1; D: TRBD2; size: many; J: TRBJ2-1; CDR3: CSARDGAGAYNEQFF; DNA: TGCAGTGCTAGAGATGGAGCGGGGGCCTACAATGAGCAGTTCTTC
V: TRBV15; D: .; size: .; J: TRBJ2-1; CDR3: CATSRVAGWESNEQFF; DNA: TGTGCCACCAGCAGAGTGGCAGGGTGGGAATCCAATGAGCAGTTCTTC
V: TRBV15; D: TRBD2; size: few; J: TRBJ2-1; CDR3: CATSRSPSGGYEQFF; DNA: TGTGCCACCAGCAGATCCCCAAGCGGGGGCTATGAGCAGTTCTTC
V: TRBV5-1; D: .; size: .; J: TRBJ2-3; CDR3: CASSLNPGQSTDTQYF; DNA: TGCGCCAGCAGCTTGAATCCAGGGCAAAGCACAGATACGCAGTATTTT
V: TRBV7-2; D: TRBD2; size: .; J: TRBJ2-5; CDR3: CASSRGGSGETQYF; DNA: TGTGCCAGCAGCCGGGGGGGGTCAGGGGAGACCCAGTACTTC
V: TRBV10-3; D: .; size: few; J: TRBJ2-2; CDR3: CAISESKGAGELFF; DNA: TGTGCCATCAGTGAGTCGAAGGGAGCCGGGGAGCTGTTTTTT
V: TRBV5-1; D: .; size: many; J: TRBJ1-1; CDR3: CASSPQGLDTEAFF; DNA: TGCGCCAGCAGCCCCCAGGGATTGGACACTGAAGCTTTCTTT
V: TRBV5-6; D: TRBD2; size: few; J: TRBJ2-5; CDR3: CASSLLAGAQETQYF; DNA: TGTGCCAGCAGCTTGCTAGCGGGGGCGCAAGAGACCCAGTACTTC
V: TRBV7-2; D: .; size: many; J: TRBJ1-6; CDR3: CASSSWGGAGNSPLHF; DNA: TGTGCCAGCAGCTCATGGGGCGGAGCGGGGAATTCACCCCTCCACTTT
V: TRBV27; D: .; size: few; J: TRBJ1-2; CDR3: CASSLSGGFQNYGYTF; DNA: TGTGCCAGCAGTTTATCGGGGGGGTTCCAAAACTATGGCTACACCTTC
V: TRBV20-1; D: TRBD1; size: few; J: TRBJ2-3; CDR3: CSARLDPGQGKTHVVEDTQYF; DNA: TGCAGTGCTAGGTTAGATCCGGGACAGGGAAAGACCCACGTCGTGGAGGATACGCAGTATTTT
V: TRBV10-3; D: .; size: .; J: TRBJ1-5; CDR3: CAISQMEGWNQPQHF; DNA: TGTGCCATCAGCCAGATGGAGGGTTGGAATCAGCCCCAGCATTTT
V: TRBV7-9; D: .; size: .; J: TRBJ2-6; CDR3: CASSLEPSGANVLTF; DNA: TGTGCCAGCAGCTTAGAGCCTTCTGGGGCCAACGTCCTGACTTTC
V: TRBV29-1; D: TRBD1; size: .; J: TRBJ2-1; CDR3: CSVSRGPPRNEQFF; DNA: TGCAGCGTCTCCAGGGGGCCCCCTCGGAATGAGCAGTTCTTC
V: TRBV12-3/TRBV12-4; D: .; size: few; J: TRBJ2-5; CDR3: CASTTGGGETQYF; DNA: TGTGCCAGCACCACGGGGGGCGGGGAGACCCAGTACTTC
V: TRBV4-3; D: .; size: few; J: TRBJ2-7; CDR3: CASSQEGKSAYEQYF; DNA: TGCGCCAGCAGCCAAGAAGGGAAGAGTGCGTACGAGCAGTACTTC
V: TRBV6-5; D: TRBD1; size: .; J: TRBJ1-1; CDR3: CASSYDRGFMNTEAFF; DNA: TGTGCCAGCAGTTACGACAGGGGGTTCATGAACACTGAAGCTTTCTTT
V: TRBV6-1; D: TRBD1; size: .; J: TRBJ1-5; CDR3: CASSEAQGARPQHF; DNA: TGTGCCAGCAGTGAAGCCCAGGGGGCCAGGCCCCAGCATTTT
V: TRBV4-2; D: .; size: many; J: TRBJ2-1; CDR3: CASSQENGGQYNEQFF; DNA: TGTGCCAGCAGCCAAGAGAATGGGGGGCAGTACAATGAGCAGTTCTTC
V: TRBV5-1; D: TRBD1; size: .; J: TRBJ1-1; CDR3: CASRITGAYTEAFF; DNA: TGCGCCAGCAGGATTACAGGGGCATACACTGAAGCTTTCTTT